Listed below are T cell receptor beta chains from one sample, sequenced in a study of tissue T cells after allogeneic stem cell transplantation. Clones were sequenced by immunoSEQ multiplex PCR, and TCRdb holds only the in-frame ones, with some missing. The table includes 42,000 or so clones, roughly 92% detected once. The sample in question was blood, obtained before transplantation. These receptor sequences come from a woman aged 40-69 years who later had graft-versus-host disease after an allogeneic stem cell transplant. CDR3s include the opening cysteine and the closing phenylalanine or tryptophan. A D gene is named only where the DNA matches it firmly. A clone size is listed for some rows: how often the clone was seen (once, few, many), or a class if it is expanded.

CDR3nt	CDR3aa	v_gene	j_gene	abundance	d_gene
TGTGCCAGCAGCCGTCCAGGGGGCGCGGGGAACACTGAAGCTTTCTTT	CASSRPGGAGNTEAFF	TRBV28	TRBJ1-1	.	TRBD1
TGCGCCAGCAGTCTGACCAGGGGCGAATATGGCTACACCTTC	CASSLTRGEYGYTF	TRBV5-1	TRBJ1-2	.	.
TGTGCCAGCAGGGACGGACAGATTTCGAACACTGAAGCTTTCTTT	CASRDGQISNTEAFF	TRBV6-5	TRBJ1-1	.	.
TGTGCCAGCATGCGGAGTACGTCTGGAAACACCATATATTTT	CASMRSTSGNTIYF	TRBV11-2	TRBJ1-3	.	.
TGTGCCAGCGGGGTCAGCAGCACAGATACGCAGTATTTT	CASGVSSTDTQYF	TRBV5-6	TRBJ2-3	.	.
TGTGCCAGCAGCTTAGGTTCGTCTAGCGGGAGGGCCTTGACCGGGGAGCTGTTTTTT	CASSLGSSSGRALTGELFF	TRBV11-2	TRBJ2-2	.	TRBD2
TGTGCCAGCAGCCGCCTCCTCCAACTAAACACGTACAATGAGCAGTTCTTC	CASSRLLQLNTYNEQFF	TRBV4-2	TRBJ2-1	.	.
TGTGCCACGGGGGACAGGCGTAGCTCCTACGAGCAGTACTTC	CATGDRRSSYEQYF	TRBV24-1	TRBJ2-7	.	TRBD1
TGTGCCAGCAGCTTAGTAAAGATAAGCTCCTACGAGCAGTACTTC	CASSLVKISSYEQYF	TRBV13	TRBJ2-7	.	.
TGTGCCAGCTCACGGCAGGGTCCCGAGCAGTACTTC	CASSRQGPEQYF	TRBV18	TRBJ2-7	.	.
TGTGCCAGCAGTTTGGGGCTCAACCAAGAGACCCAGTACTTC	CASSLGLNQETQYF	TRBV7-9	TRBJ2-5	once	.
TGTGCCAGCAGCCCGCCCGGGACTAGCGGGAGGTACGAGCAGTACTTC	CASSPPGTSGRYEQYF	TRBV7-8	TRBJ2-7	.	TRBD2
TGTGCCAGCAGTTCGCTCCGGTCAGATACGCAGTATTTT	CASSSLRSDTQYF	TRBV12-3/TRBV12-4	TRBJ2-3	.	.
TGTGCCAGCAGTGGGACAGGGGGCTCCCAGTTGCAGCCCCAGCATTTT	CASSGTGGSQLQPQHF	TRBV25-1	TRBJ1-5	.	TRBD1